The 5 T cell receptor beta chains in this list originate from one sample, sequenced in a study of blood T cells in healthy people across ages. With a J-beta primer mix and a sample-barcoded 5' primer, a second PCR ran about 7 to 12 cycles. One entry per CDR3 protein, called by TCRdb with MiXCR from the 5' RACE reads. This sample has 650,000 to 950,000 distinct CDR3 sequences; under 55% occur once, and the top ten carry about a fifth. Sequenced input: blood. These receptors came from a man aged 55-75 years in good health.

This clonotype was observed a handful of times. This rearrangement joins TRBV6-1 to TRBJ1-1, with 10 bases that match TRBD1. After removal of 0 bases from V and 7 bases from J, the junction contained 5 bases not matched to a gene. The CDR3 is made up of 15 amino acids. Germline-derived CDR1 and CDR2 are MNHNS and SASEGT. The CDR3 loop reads CASSEATGQGIEAFF. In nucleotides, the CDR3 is TGTGCCAGCAGTGAAGCCACGGGACAGGGGATTGAAGCTTTCTTT.

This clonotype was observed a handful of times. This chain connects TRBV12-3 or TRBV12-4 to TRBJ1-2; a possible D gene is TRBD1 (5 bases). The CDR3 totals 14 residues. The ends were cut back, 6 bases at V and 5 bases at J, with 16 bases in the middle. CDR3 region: CASSQPGLIYGYTF. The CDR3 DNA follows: TGTGCCAGCAGCCAACCGGGACTGATATATGGCTACACCTTC.

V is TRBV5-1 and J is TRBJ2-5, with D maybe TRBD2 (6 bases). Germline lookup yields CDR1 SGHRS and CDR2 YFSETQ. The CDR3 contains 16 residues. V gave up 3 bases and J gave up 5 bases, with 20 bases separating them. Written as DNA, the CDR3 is TGCGCCAGCAGCTCGGGGGAACTAGGGCAAGGGGAGACCCAGTACTTC. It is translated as CASSSGELGQGETQYF.

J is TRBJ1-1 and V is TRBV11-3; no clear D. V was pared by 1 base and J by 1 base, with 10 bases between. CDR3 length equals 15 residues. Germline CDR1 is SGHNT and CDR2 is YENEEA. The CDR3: CASSLGGSKNTEAFF. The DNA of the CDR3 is TGTGCCAGCAGCTTAGGCGGCAGTAAGAACACTGAAGCTTTCTTT. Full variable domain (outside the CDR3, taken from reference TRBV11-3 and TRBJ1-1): EAGVVQSPRYKIIEKKQPVAFWCNPISGHNTLYWYLQNLGQGPELLIRYENEEAVDDSQLPKDRFSAERLKGVDSTLKIQPAELGDSAVYLCASSLGGSKNTEAFFGQGTRLTVV.

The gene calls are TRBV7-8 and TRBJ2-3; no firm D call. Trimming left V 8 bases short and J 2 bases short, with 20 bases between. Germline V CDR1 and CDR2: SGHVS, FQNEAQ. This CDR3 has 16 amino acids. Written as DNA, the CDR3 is TGTGCCAGCCTCTCGGCGCGGAGAGAATTCACAGATACGCAGTATTTT. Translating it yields CASLSARREFTDTQYF.